Listed here are 28 T cell receptor beta chains from one sample, sequenced in a study of Ad26.COV2.S vaccination and SARS-CoV-2 variants (dated by TCRdb to the early 2020s). Preparation of the library involved the immunoSEQ multiplex PCR assay. Held by TCRdb, this immuneACCESS table contains in-frame sequences only and omits some clones. Under half of the omission traces to an unresolved V gene where checked; the cause of the rest is unknown. Counted in this sample were about 350,000 clones; about 90% of them appeared once. The leading ten clones occupy 3.9% of the sample. Sample time point, as interpreted from the label and publication: individuals recovered from natural SARS-CoV-2 infection. Sequencing was performed on peripheral blood, taken after recovery from COVID-19. The receptors stem from a human donor who had recovered from COVID-19.

The chain is built from TRBV24-1 and TRBJ2-1; 10 positions match TRBD2. V shed 4 bases and J 8 bases; nucleotides not matched to a gene: 7. The CDR3 spans 15 residues. Looked up from germline, CDR1 is KGHDR and CDR2 is SFDVKD. CDR3 in DNA: TGTGCCACCAGTGACCGAGCGGGAGGGCCGGATGAGCAGTTCTTC. It yields the protein CATSDRAGGPDEQFF.

V gene TRBV7-9 combines with J gene TRBJ1-5; TRBD1 might be the D (5 bases). This CDR3 is built from 12 residues. V dropped 5 bases and J dropped 7 bases, with 9 bases sitting between them. Germline-derived CDR1 and CDR2 are SEHNR and FQNEAQ (reference sequence). The CDR3 nucleotides read TGTGCCAGCAGCAGCAGGGACCAGCCCCAGCATTTT. Its protein product is CASSSRDQPQHF.

V is TRBV7-2 and J is TRBJ1-2; D call uncertain. The CDR3 sequence is 13 residues long. Trimming cost V 1 base and J 9 bases, with 12 bases left between them. CDR1 is SGHTA, CDR2 FQGNSA, per germline. CDR3 sequence: CASSLDVFARYTF. In DNA, the CDR3 is TGTGCCAGCAGCTTAGATGTTTTCGCCCGCTACACCTTC.

The chain is built from TRBV19 and TRBJ2-7, with D possibly matching TRBD2 (6 bases). The CDR3 totals 12 residues. Germline V gives CDR1 LNHDA, CDR2 SQIVND (reference sequence). Deletions cut 9 bases from V and 3 bases from J, with 12 bases between. The CDR3 spells CASEGLNYEQYF. The CDR3 DNA follows: TGTGCCAGCGAGGGACTCAACTACGAGCAGTACTTC.

In regard to this clone: The identical CDR3 is also encoded by other nucleotide sequences in the sample. The CDR3 DNA is TGCGCCAGCAGCCAAGATCGCGGCAGACGGGCTTTCTTT. Amino acids: CASSQDRGRRAFF. The gene calls are TRBV4-3 and TRBJ1-1; D is unclear. Trimming took 0 bases from V and 11 from J, leaving 13 bases between them. Germline CDR1 LGHNA, CDR2 YSLEER. This CDR3 spans 13 amino acids.

V is TRBV10-3 and J is TRBJ2-3; D uncertain. Deletions cut 3 bases from V and 2 bases from J, with 9 bases between. The germline V gene has CDR1 ENHRY and CDR2 SYGVKD. This CDR3 is 14 amino acids long. The CDR3 sequence: CAISDRRDTDTQYF. DNA of the CDR3: TGTGCCATCAGTGATCGGAGAGACACAGATACGCAGTATTTT.

The genes are TRBV9 and TRBJ2-7, with D perhaps matching TRBD1 (6 bases). The CDR3 loop spans 12 amino acids. With 7 bases removed from V and 1 base from J, the gap between germline ends came to 9 bases. Germline V gene sequence: CDR1 SGDLS, CDR2 YYNGEE. In DNA form, the CDR3 reads TGTGCCAGCGGACAGCAGTCCTACGAGCAGTACTTC. As protein: CASGQQSYEQYF.

The V call is TRBV4-2, the J call TRBJ1-1; no reliable D call. V was clipped by 4 bases and J by 3 bases, with 12 bases between them. CDR1 LGHNA and CDR2 YNFKEQ come from the germline V gene. This CDR3 spans 14 amino acids. The CDR3 DNA follows: TGTGCCAGCAGCCCACTTCGGACGGACACTGAAGCTTTCTTT. It translates to CASSPLRTDTEAFF.

This clone was recorded once. The chain's CDR3 is CASSPGTDTQYF. CDR3 sequence (DNA): TGTGCCAGCAGCCCAGGCACAGATACGCAGTATTTT. This sequence joins TRBV7-3 and TRBJ2-3, with unresolved D. The germline V and J ends were trimmed by 5 bases and 1 base, with 4 bases remaining between them. The CDR3 contains 12 residues. Germline lookup yields CDR1 SGHTA and CDR2 FQGTGA.

For this clone: Germline and junction disagree at one end, which may indicate a read error. This chain links TRBV6-2 or TRBV6-3 with TRBJ1-6; D is ambiguous. CDR3 size: 11 residues. Looked up from germline, CDR1 is MNHEY and CDR2 is SVGEGT. The CDR3 loop is CASSYGRAKDF. The CDR3 coding sequence is TGTGCCAGCAGTTACGGTCGGGCCAAGGACTTT.

The V call is TRBV9, the J call TRBJ1-4; D gene ambiguous. V lost 0 bases to trimming and J lost 7 bases, with 10 bases between them. Germline V CDR1 and CDR2: SGDLS, YYNGEE. There are 14 residues in the CDR3. This CDR3 reads CASSVAGVSEKLFF. CDR3 nucleotide sequence: TGTGCCAGCAGCGTAGCGGGCGTTAGTGAAAAACTGTTTTTT.

This rearrangement joins TRBV10-2 to TRBJ1-5; a possible D gene is TRBD1 (5 bases). The CDR3 loop spans 14 amino acids. The ends were cut back, 5 bases at V and 5 bases at J, with 13 bases in the middle. Per the germline V gene, CDR1 is WSHSY and CDR2 is SAAADI. This CDR3 reads CASSTRDGYQPQHF. The CDR3, as DNA: TGCGCCAGCAGTACCCGGGACGGTTATCAGCCCCAGCATTTT.

The rearrangement uses TRBV19 and TRBJ1-2; no reliable D call. The CDR3 consists of 15 residues. Trimming removed 6 bases from V and 4 bases from J, with 18 bases in between. Germline V gene lookup returns CDR1 LNHDA and CDR2 SQIVND (reference sequence). CDR3 residues: CASRSSPSGVYGYTF. The CDR3 DNA follows: TGTGCCAGTAGGTCCTCACCTTCTGGGGTCTATGGCTACACCTTC.

The genes are TRBV25-1 and TRBJ2-7, with 7 bases aligning to TRBD1. CDR3 length: 14 residues. Germline lookup yields CDR1 MGHDK and CDR2 SYGVNS. J gave up 4 bases and V 4 bases, and 7 bases lay outside the gene matches. The CDR3 nucleotides are TGTGCCAGCAGTGGACAGGGTTTTAGGTACGAGCAGTACTTC. Residues: CASSGQGFRYEQYF.

The gene calls are TRBV10-1 and TRBJ2-3; possibly TRBD1 or TRBD2 for D (5 bases each). Germline V CDR1 and CDR2: WNHNN, SYGVQD (reference sequence). Trimming took off 3 bases at V and 2 bases at J, with 12 bases between the two ends. This CDR3 is 15 amino acids long. The CDR3 loop is CASSEGTGYTDTQYF. The DNA for the CDR3 is TGCGCCAGCAGTGAAGGGACGGGATACACAGATACGCAGTATTTT.

The chain joins TRBV19 to TRBJ2-5; 7 bases agree with TRBD1. This CDR3 has 14 residues. Germline V gene lookup returns CDR1 LNHDA and CDR2 SQIVND (reference sequence). With 4 bases clipped from V and 1 base from J, the junction kept 3 bases outside the gene matches. The CDR3: CASSTGQVQETQYF. Here the CDR3 DNA reads TGTGCCAGTAGTACTGGACAGGTCCAAGAGACCCAGTACTTC.

This clone was seen a single time. This chain uses TRBV7-2 with TRBJ1-5, with 12 bases that match TRBD1. CDR1 is SGHTA and CDR2 is FQGNSA in the germline V gene. V lost 1 base, J lost 0 bases, and 7 bases stayed unmatched. CDR3 length: 19 amino acids. The CDR3 loop is CASSLVGTGGSYSNQPQHF. The CDR3 DNA reads as TGTGCCAGCAGCTTAGTCGGGACAGGGGGCTCCTATAGCAATCAGCCCCAGCATTTT.

The gene calls are TRBV19 and TRBJ2-5, with 8 bases matching TRBD1. V shed 6 bases and J 1 base; nucleotides not matched to a gene: 10. Germline V gene data show CDR1 as LNHDA and CDR2 as SQIVND (reference sequence). The CDR3 is 16 amino acids. CDR3 nucleotides: TGTGCCAGTAGCATCACCTCAGGGGGCACCCAAGAGACCCAGTACTTC. This translates into CASSITSGGTQETQYF.

The J gene is TRBJ1-2, the V gene TRBV3-1 (or the pseudogene TRBV3-2); D is ambiguous. V gave up 1 base and J gave up 4 bases, with 13 bases separating them. CDR1 is LGHDT, CDR2 YNNKEL, per germline (reference sequence). The CDR3 is 15 amino acids. The CDR3 DNA sequence: TGTGCCAGCAGCCAAGGAGGGAGGAGGCTCTATGGCTACACCTTC. Translation: CASSQGGRRLYGYTF.

The chain carries TRBV4-3 and TRBJ1-1; 8 bases agree with TRBD1. V lost 0 bases, J lost 6 bases, and 0 bases stayed unmatched. This CDR3 has 13 amino acids. Germline loops: CDR1 LGHNA, CDR2 YSLEER. The CDR3 protein is CASSQETGAEAFF. DNA of the CDR3: TGCGCCAGCAGCCAAGAGACAGGGGCTGAAGCTTTCTTT.

The rearrangement links TRBV19 to TRBJ1-5; D gene unclear. The CDR3 totals 13 residues. CDR1 is LNHDA, CDR2 SQIVND, per germline (reference sequence). Between the trimmed V and J ends, which lost 5 bases and 6 bases, there was a span of 11 bases. The CDR3 nucleotides read TGTGCCAGTAGTCTAGGCGAGGGTCAGCCCCAGCATTTT. Its translation: CASSLGEGQPQHF.

As to this clone: The junction shows a germline mismatch at one end, possibly a read error. The V and J genes are TRBV6-5 and TRBJ2-7; D may be TRBD1 (5 bases). Germline CDR1 MNHEY, CDR2 SVGAGI. This CDR3 is 12 amino acids long. The CDR3 DNA reads as TGTGCCAGTCGCAGGGCCGACCCCGAGGAGTACTTC. Encoded protein: CASRRADPEEYF.

V usage is TRBV5-4 and J usage is TRBJ2-7; no definite D call. CDR1 and CDR2 from the germline V gene are SGHNT and YYREEE (reference sequence). This CDR3 has 14 amino acids. V lost 4 bases, J lost 5 bases, and 16 bases lay in between. The CDR3 protein is CASSPGPSTDEQYF. The CDR3 DNA sequence: TGTGCCAGCAGCCCAGGACCTTCCACGGACGAGCAGTACTTC. The full variable domain, rest sourced from reference TRBV5-4 and TRBJ2-7, is ETGVTQSPTHLIKTRGQQVTLRCSSQSGHNTVSWYQQALGQGPQFIFQYYREEENGRGNFPPRFSGLQFPNYSSELNVNALELDDSALYLCASSPGPSTDEQYFGPGTRLTVT.

As concerns this clone: Other nucleotide sequences from this sample produce the same CDR3. This sequence joins TRBV5-1 and TRBJ1-1; D is possibly TRBD1 (5 bases). In germline, CDR1 is SGHRS, CDR2 YFSETQ. This CDR3 is 14 amino acids long. The V end lost 4 bases, the J end lost 1 base, and 11 bases lay between the germline ends. CDR3 amino acids: CASSPGTGNTEAFF. The CDR3 DNA sequence: TGCGCCAGCAGCCCGGGGACGGGGAACACTGAAGCTTTCTTT.

The J gene is TRBJ1-5, the V gene TRBV19, with a weak D call TRBD1 (6 bases). Trimming shortened V by 6 bases and J by 4 bases, and 10 bases separated the two germline ends. Germline V lookup: CDR1 LNHDA, CDR2 SQIVND (reference sequence). The CDR3 totals 13 residues. The CDR3 sequence: CASSLQGNQPQHF. Written as DNA, the CDR3 is TGTGCCAGTAGCCTCCAGGGGAATCAGCCCCAGCATTTT.

The CDR3 sequence: CASSQPLHSPLHF. The CDR3 DNA reads TGCGCCAGCAGCCAACCTTTACATTCACCCCTCCACTTT. This rearrangement joins TRBV4-1 to TRBJ1-6; D unresolved. Germline V gene lookup returns CDR1 MGHRA and CDR2 YSYEKL. V was trimmed by 2 bases and J by 8 bases, leaving 7 bases between them. CDR3 length: 13 residues.

V gene TRBV5-6 combines with J gene TRBJ1-6; D might be TRBD1 (6 bases). The CDR3 totals 14 residues. Per the germline V gene, CDR1 is SGHDT and CDR2 is YYEEEE. The germline V and J ends were trimmed by 5 bases and 9 bases, with 15 bases remaining between them. This CDR3 reads CASRKTGLTSPLHF. CDR3 nucleotide sequence: TGTGCCAGCAGAAAAACAGGGCTTACTTCACCCCTCCACTTT.

V and J are TRBV9 and TRBJ2-2; the D call may be TRBD1 or TRBD2 (6 bases each). The CDR3 totals 17 residues. V lost 0 bases to trimming and J lost 0 bases, with 12 bases between them. The germline V gene encodes CDR1 SGDLS and CDR2 YYNGEE. CDR3: CASSVAGAPSNTGELFF. CDR3 nucleotide sequence: TGTGCCAGCAGCGTAGCGGGGGCCCCATCGAACACCGGGGAGCTGTTTTTT.